These 26 T cell receptor beta chains were all obtained from the same sample, sequenced in a study of blood T cell repertoires in COVID-19. Using immunoSEQ multiplex PCR, the repertoire was profiled, and TCRdb retains in-frame clones only, with some absent. This sample yields approximately 150,000 clones, of which about 85% are seen a single time; 10% to 15% belongs to the top ten. The sequenced material came from peripheral blood. The source is a man aged 65 to 79 who had recovered from COVID-19.

V is TRBV6-5 and J is TRBJ2-3, with TRBD2 identical over 8 bases. Unmatched junction bases numbered 7, after V lost 8 bases and J lost 6 bases. The germline V gene has CDR1 MNHEY and CDR2 SVGAGI. The CDR3 extends over 13 amino acids. The CDR3 is CASGQRERDTQYF. The CDR3 nucleotides are TGTGCCAGCGGGCAGCGGGAGAGGGATACGCAGTATTTT.

The rearrangement joins TRBV3-1 (or the pseudogene TRBV3-2) to TRBJ2-3; D unclear. V lost 2 bases to trimming and J lost 1 base, with 7 bases between them. Per the germline V gene, CDR1 is LGHDT and CDR2 is YNNKEL (reference sequence). CDR3 size: 14 residues. The CDR3 loop is CASSQFAGTDTQYF. As DNA, the CDR3 is TGTGCCAGCAGCCAATTCGCAGGCACAGATACGCAGTATTTT.

The chain combines TRBV5-1 with TRBJ1-1; the D gene is possibly TRBD1 (5 bases). Trimming pared 4 bases from V and 2 bases from J, leaving 12 bases between. The CDR3 is 14 amino acids. CDR1 is SGHRS and CDR2 is YFSETQ in the germline V gene. The CDR3 DNA reads as TGCGCCAGCAGCACGGACACGGCCAACACTGAAGCTTTCTTT. As protein: CASSTDTANTEAFF.

This clone was detected once. The CDR3 here is CASSPGTGGASYEQYF. CDR3 nucleotide sequence: TGTGCCAGCAGTCCTGGAACAGGGGGCGCATCCTACGAGCAGTACTTC. V gene TRBV27 combines with J gene TRBJ2-7, with 9 bases lining up with TRBD1. The length of the CDR3 is 16 residues. Trimming removed 5 bases from V and 1 base from J; junction bases left unmatched: 9. Germline values: CDR1 MNHEY, CDR2 SMNVEV (reference sequence).

Note on this clone: Other DNA sequences within the sample encode an identical CDR3. V gene TRBV10-3 combines with J gene TRBJ1-3; 7 nucleotides line up with TRBD1. CDR3 length: 13 residues. Germline trimming cut 6 bases from V and 2 bases from J; bases unmatched to any gene: 1. Germline values: CDR1 ENHRY, CDR2 SYGVKD. The CDR3 coding sequence is TGTGCCATCAGAGGGACAGCTGGAAACACCATATATTTT. It specifies CAIRGTAGNTIYF.

This clone was found once. The gene calls are TRBV24-1 and TRBJ1-2; D call uncertain. This CDR3 is 13 amino acids long. The V end lost 6 bases, the J end lost 4 bases, and 11 bases lay between the germline ends. Germline CDR1 KGHDR, CDR2 SFDVKD. CDR3 DNA: TGTGCCACCAGTACGGAGTCGAGCTATGGCTACACCTTC. Protein sequence: CATSTESSYGYTF.

The V and J genes are TRBV27 and TRBJ1-2; 7 nucleotides line up with TRBD1. The V and J ends lost 8 bases and 4 bases, in that order; junction bases with no gene match: 7. Germline CDR1 reads MNHEY; CDR2 reads SMNVEV (reference sequence). The CDR3 sequence is 13 residues long. CDR3 residues: CASRTTGFYGYTF. The CDR3 region has the DNA TGTGCCAGCCGGACGACAGGGTTCTATGGCTACACCTTC.

The gene calls are TRBV7-9 and TRBJ2-3, with 11 nucleotides matching TRBD2. CDR1 SEHNR and CDR2 FQNEAQ come from the germline V gene (reference sequence). Trimming at V came to 2 bases and at J to 4 bases, leaving 8 bases not matched to a gene. The CDR3 runs 17 residues. The CDR3 DNA reads as TGTGCCAGCAGCTTATTGACTAGCGGGGTTAGCGCAGATACGCAGTATTTT. It translates to CASSLLTSGVSADTQYF.

The V call is TRBV28, the J call TRBJ2-3, with D possibly TRBD1 on 5 matching bases. V was clipped by 8 bases and J by 3 bases, with 18 bases between them. The CDR3 contains 15 residues. Germline CDR1 MDHEN, CDR2 SYDVKM. The CDR3 loop is CASPPAGQGTDTQYF. The CDR3 DNA follows: TGTGCCAGCCCCCCGGCAGGGCAGGGAACAGATACGCAGTATTTT.

CDR3 sequence (DNA): TGTGCCAGCTCACTCAATAGTCGACAGGGCGATGGCTACACCTTC. This encodes CASSLNSRQGDGYTF. The V call is TRBV18, the J call TRBJ1-2; 7 positions agree with TRBD1. This CDR3 region has 15 residues. CDR1 KGHSH and CDR2 LQKENI come from the germline V gene. V lost 4 bases to trimming and J lost 6 bases; unmatched junction nucleotides: 11. The full variable domain, rest sourced from reference TRBV18 and TRBJ1-2, is NAGVMQNPRHLVRRRGQEARLRCSPMKGHSHVYWYRQLPEEGLKFMVYLQKENIIDESGMPKERFSAEFPKEGPSILRIQQVVRGDSAAYFCASSLNSRQGDGYTFGSGTRLTVV.

V is TRBV4-1 and J is TRBJ2-7; 8 nucleotides align to TRBD2. Germline CDR1 MGHRA, CDR2 YSYEKL. Losses at the gene ends were 0 bases for V and 6 bases for J; bases not matched to a gene: 1. The CDR3 has 13 amino acids. The chain's CDR3 is CASSQESGSEQYF. CDR3 coding DNA: TGCGCCAGCAGCCAAGAAAGCGGGAGCGAGCAGTACTTC.

About this clone: At one end, the junction sequence differs from germline, possibly due to a read error. This chain links TRBV7-2 with TRBJ1-2; 11 nucleotides agree with TRBD1. Germline V gene sequence: CDR1 SGHTA, CDR2 FQGNSA. There are 12 residues in the CDR3. The chain's CDR3 is CASSYPGQGVSF. As DNA, the CDR3 is TGTGCCAGCAGCTACCCGGGACAGGGGGTCTCCTTC.

The V gene is TRBV28, the J gene TRBJ1-2, with 10 bases identical to TRBD1. Germline CDR1 and CDR2: MDHEN and SYDVKM. Germline trimming cut 4 bases from V and 8 bases from J; bases unmatched to any gene: 10. The CDR3 covers 15 residues. The CDR3 nucleotides read TGTGCCAGCAGTTCCGGGACAGGGGTTATGCAGGGCTACACCTTC. Translation: CASSSGTGVMQGYTF.

The chain employs TRBV10-2 and TRBJ2-7; D unresolved. CDR3 length: 15 residues. Germline V lookup: CDR1 WSHSY, CDR2 SAAADI. V shed 6 bases and J shed 3 bases, with 18 bases lying between them. CDR3: CASSDLARNVYEQYF. The DNA for the CDR3 is TGCGCCAGCAGCGATTTAGCCAGAAATGTCTACGAGCAGTACTTC.

The chain employs TRBV5-1 and TRBJ1-6, with D possibly being TRBD1 (5 bases). V lost 2 bases and J lost 7, with 10 bases in between. CDR3 length: 14 residues. Germline assignment: CDR1 SGHRS and CDR2 YFSETQ. Here the CDR3 reads CASSFEQANSPLHF. CDR3 bases: TGCGCCAGCAGCTTCGAACAGGCCAATTCACCCCTCCACTTT.

In regard to this clone: A junction end diverges from the germline sequence, so it may reflect a read error. The chain couples TRBV7-8 to TRBJ2-5; 7 nucleotides line up with TRBD2. Germline assignment: CDR1 SGHVS and CDR2 FQNEAQ. The CDR3 is made up of 15 amino acids. The DNA of the CDR3 is TGTGCCAGCAGCCTAGCGCTAGCGGCACAAGAGACCCAGTACTTC. As protein: CASSLALAAQETQYF. Full variable domain (outside the CDR3, taken from reference TRBV7-8 and TRBJ2-5): GAGVSQSPRYKVAKRGQDVALRCDPISGHVSLFWYQQALGQGPEFLTYFQNEAQLDKSGLPSDRFFAERPEGSVSTLKIQRTQQEDSAVYLCASSLALAAQETQYFGPGTRLLVL.

The gene calls are TRBV9 and TRBJ1-1; no clear D gene. The ends were cut back, 3 bases at V and 4 bases at J, with 10 bases in the middle. The CDR3 contains 13 residues. CDR1 is SGDLS and CDR2 is YYNGEE in the germline V gene. The CDR3 reads CASSAVSGTEAFF. The CDR3 DNA reads TGTGCCAGCAGCGCCGTATCGGGCACTGAAGCTTTCTTT.

V usage is TRBV6-5 and J usage is TRBJ1-6, with TRBD1 matching 8 bases. The CDR3 totals 15 residues. Germline loops: CDR1 MNHEY, CDR2 SVGAGI. J lost 10 bases, V lost 6 bases, and 11 bases had no gene match. As DNA, the CDR3 is TGTGCCAGCAGCCTCCTCGGACAGGGTCAGTCACCCCTCCACTTT. Translated, it gives CASSLLGQGQSPLHF.

The rearrangement uses TRBV7-9 and TRBJ2-7; TRBD2 matches 13 bases. The germline V gene has CDR1 SEHNR and CDR2 FQNEAQ (reference sequence). V lost 5 bases to trimming and J lost 4 bases; unmatched junction nucleotides: 11. The CDR3 runs 17 residues. The CDR3 DNA reads TGTGCCAGCAGCCTCGGACTAGCGGGAGAGACGCGATACGAGCAGTACTTC. This encodes CASSLGLAGETRYEQYF.

The J gene is TRBJ2-3, the V gene TRBV6-2 or TRBV6-3, with a tentative D call TRBD1 (6 bases). CDR3 length: 15 residues. The germline gives CDR1 MNHEY, CDR2 SVGEGT. The V gene lost 2 bases and the J gene lost 3 bases, with 12 bases spanning the gap. The chain's CDR3 is CASSYGGLETDTQYF. In DNA, the CDR3 is TGTGCCAGCAGTTACGGGGGCTTAGAGACAGATACGCAGTATTTT.

V usage is TRBV7-9 and J usage is TRBJ2-1, with a possible D match to TRBD1 (6 bases). The CDR3 spans 15 residues. The ends were cut back, 0 bases at V and 9 bases at J, with 15 bases in the middle. Per the germline V gene, CDR1 is SEHNR and CDR2 is FQNEAQ (reference sequence). DNA for the CDR3: TGTGCCAGCAGCTTAGCTCGGGGACAATATTTTGAGCAGTTCTTC. Translating it yields CASSLARGQYFEQFF.

V and J are TRBV14 and TRBJ2-3; TRBD2 matches at 11 bases. This CDR3 has 16 residues. Unmatched junction bases numbered 8, after V lost 5 bases and J lost 4 bases. The germline gives CDR1 SGHDN, CDR2 FVKESK. The CDR3: CASSSGRLAGSDTQYF. CDR3 nucleotide sequence: TGTGCCAGCAGCTCCGGGCGACTAGCGGGATCAGATACGCAGTATTTT.

The chain joins TRBV10-3 to TRBJ2-5; perhaps TRBD2 as D (5 bases). V was pared by 4 bases and J by 5 bases, with 11 bases between. Germline V gene sequence: CDR1 ENHRY, CDR2 SYGVKD. CDR3 length equals 13 residues. The CDR3 nucleotides are TGTGCCATCAGTGGGACTGAATCGGAGACCCAGTACTTC. This gives the protein CAISGTESETQYF.

CDR3 region: CASSVGGTGSYNEQFF. The CDR3 nucleotides are TGTGCCAGCAGCGTAGGAGGGACAGGGTCCTACAATGAGCAGTTCTTC. The V call is TRBV9, the J call TRBJ2-1; 9 bases match TRBD1. Germline V gives CDR1 SGDLS, CDR2 YYNGEE. This CDR3 spans 16 amino acids. V shed 0 bases and J 1 base; nucleotides not matched to a gene: 2.

The gene calls are TRBV28 and TRBJ1-4, with D unresolved. Trimming stripped 11 bases from V and 5 bases from J, with 21 bases between. Per germline, CDR1 MDHEN and CDR2 SYDVKM. The CDR3 runs 15 residues. The CDR3 reads CAASRGRTTNEKLFF. The CDR3 coding sequence is TGTGCCGCGAGCCGAGGACGGACTACAAATGAAAAACTGTTTTTT.

The chain combines TRBV7-6 with TRBJ1-5; D possibly corresponds to TRBD1 (6 bases). Deletions cut 1 base from V and 5 bases from J, with 18 bases between. Germline V lookup: CDR1 SGHVS, CDR2 FNYEAQ. The CDR3 totals 17 residues. This chain's CDR3 is CASSLEPAGGGYQPQHF. As DNA, the CDR3 is TGTGCCAGCAGCTTAGAACCCGCGGGGGGCGGTTATCAGCCCCAGCATTTT.